The clone carrying this T cell receptor beta chain occurred a few times. Per the germline V gene, CDR1 is MNHNY and CDR2 is SVGAGI (reference sequence). V was cut by 0 bases and J by 0 bases, with 5 bases left in between. The CDR3 loop spans 14 amino acids. The source of the sample is a study of blood T cells in healthy people across ages. Through a sample-barcoded 5' primer and a J-beta primer mix, a second PCR was run for roughly 6 to 11 cycles. TCRdb re-called the 5' RACE reads through MiXCR, storing one row per CDR3 protein. The sample has fewer than 2,000,000 distinct CDR3 sequences; approximately 39% are singletons.

Material for sequencing was blood. V is TRBV6-6 and J is TRBJ1-2, with D unclear. The receptor comes from a human donor in good health. In nucleotides, the CDR3 is TGTGCCAGCAGTTACTCTGCACCTAACTATGGCTACACCTTC. It yields the protein CASSYSAPNYGYTF.